This passage covers 6 T cell receptor beta chains from one sample sequenced in a study of cytomegalovirus exposure and HLA in healthy donors. TCRdb's table, derived via immunoSEQ multiplex PCR, lists solely in-frame clones and lacks some. Among 150,000 to 200,000 clones listed, 86% were seen once. The sequencing sample was made of PBMCs. Source of these receptors: a woman under 30 in good health and CMV-seronegative.

This rearrangement joins TRBV2 to TRBJ1-5, with 8 nucleotides matching TRBD1. The CDR3 length is 16 residues. V lost 7 bases and J lost 0; bases outside the gene matches: 8. Germline V gene data show CDR1 as SNHLY and CDR2 as FYNNEI. The CDR3: CASNRGGPYSNQPQHF. For the CDR3, the DNA is TGTGCCAGCAACAGGGGGGGACCTTATAGCAATCAGCCCCAGCATTTT.

This clone was picked up a small number of times. The chain uses TRBV23-1 and TRBJ1-5, with TRBD1 as a possible D gene (6 bases). TRBV23-1 is reported as an ORF; its role is uncertain. V lost 11 bases to trimming and J lost 1 base, with 12 bases between them. The CDR3 length is 13 residues. The CDR3 loop is CAVRTASNQPQHF. Here the CDR3 DNA reads TGCGCCGTACGGACAGCCAGCAATCAGCCCCAGCATTTT.

J is TRBJ2-3 and V is TRBV9, with 9 bases fitting TRBD2. The CDR3 extends over 16 amino acids. Looked up from germline, CDR1 is SGDLS and CDR2 is YYNGEE. V lost 0 bases, J lost 3 bases, and 5 bases stayed unmatched. The CDR3 nucleotides read TGTGCCAGCAGCGTAGGGCTAGCGGGGTTGACAGATACGCAGTATTTT. Encoded protein: CASSVGLAGLTDTQYF.

V usage is TRBV18 and J usage is TRBJ1-1, with 10 bases matching TRBD1. Germline CDR1 is KGHSH and CDR2 is LQKENI. With 3 bases clipped from V and 8 bases from J, the junction kept 3 bases outside the gene matches. The CDR3 is 13 amino acids. The DNA for the CDR3 is TGTGCCAGCTCACCCGACAGGGGGCGCGAAGCTTTCTTT. It codes for CASSPDRGREAFF.

This chain connects TRBV5-6 to TRBJ1-2, with TRBD1 matching 7 bases. CDR1 is SGHDT, CDR2 YYEEEE, per germline. The V gene end was trimmed by 1 base and the J gene end by 0 bases; junction bases not matched to a gene: 0. The CDR3 runs 14 residues. CDR3 nucleotides: TGTGCCAGCAGCTTGACAGGGGCTAACTATGGCTACACCTTC. It translates to CASSLTGANYGYTF.

This clone occurred once. The chain is built from TRBV25-1 and TRBJ2-3, with TRBD2 identical over 9 bases. CDR1 is MGHDK, CDR2 SYGVNS, per germline. The CDR3 loop spans 17 amino acids. V was clipped by 4 bases and J by 0 bases; unmatched bases: 8. In nucleotides, the CDR3 is TGTGCCAGCAGTGGGGATAGCGGGGGTACTAGCACAGATACGCAGTATTTT. Translating gives CASSGDSGGTSTDTQYF.